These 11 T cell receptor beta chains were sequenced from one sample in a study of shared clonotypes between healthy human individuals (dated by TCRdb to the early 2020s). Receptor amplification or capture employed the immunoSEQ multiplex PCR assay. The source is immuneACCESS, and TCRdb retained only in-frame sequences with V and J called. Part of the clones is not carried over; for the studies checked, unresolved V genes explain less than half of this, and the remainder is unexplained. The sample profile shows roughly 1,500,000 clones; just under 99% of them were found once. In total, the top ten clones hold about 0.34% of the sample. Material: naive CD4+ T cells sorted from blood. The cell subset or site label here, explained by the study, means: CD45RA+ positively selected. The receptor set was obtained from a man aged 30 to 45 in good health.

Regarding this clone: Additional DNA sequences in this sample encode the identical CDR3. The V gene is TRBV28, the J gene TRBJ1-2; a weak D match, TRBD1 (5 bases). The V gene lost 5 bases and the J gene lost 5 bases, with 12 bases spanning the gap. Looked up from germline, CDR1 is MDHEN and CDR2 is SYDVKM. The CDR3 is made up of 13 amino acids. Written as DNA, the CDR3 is TGTGCCAGCAGTCTTACAGGTCCTTATGGCTACACCTTC. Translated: CASSLTGPYGYTF.

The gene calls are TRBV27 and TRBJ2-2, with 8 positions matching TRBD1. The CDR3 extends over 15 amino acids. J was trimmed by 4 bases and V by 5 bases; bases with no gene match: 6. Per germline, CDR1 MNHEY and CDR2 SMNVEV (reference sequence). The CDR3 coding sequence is TGTGCCAGCAGTCCAGGACAGGGCCGCACCGGGGAGCTGTTTTTT. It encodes CASSPGQGRTGELFF.

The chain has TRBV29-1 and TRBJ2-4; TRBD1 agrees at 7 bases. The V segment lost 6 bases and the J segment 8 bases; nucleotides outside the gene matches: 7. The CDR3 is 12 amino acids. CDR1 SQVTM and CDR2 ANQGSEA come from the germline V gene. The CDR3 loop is CSVRQGSDIQYF. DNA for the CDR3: TGCAGCGTCAGACAGGGATCGGACATTCAGTACTTC.

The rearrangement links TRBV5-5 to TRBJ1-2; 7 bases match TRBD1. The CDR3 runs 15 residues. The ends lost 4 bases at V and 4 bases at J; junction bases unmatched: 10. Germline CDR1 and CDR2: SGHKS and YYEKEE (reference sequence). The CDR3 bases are TGTGCCAGCAGCAGCGGGACAGCTGTTGGCTATGGCTACACCTTC. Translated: CASSSGTAVGYGYTF.

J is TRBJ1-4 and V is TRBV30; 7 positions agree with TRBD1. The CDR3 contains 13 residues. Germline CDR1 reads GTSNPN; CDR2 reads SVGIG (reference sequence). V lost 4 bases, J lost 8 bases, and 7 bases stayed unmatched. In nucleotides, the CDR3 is TGTGCCTGGAATCAGGGGGTTGGAGAAAAACTGTTTTTT. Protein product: CAWNQGVGEKLFF.

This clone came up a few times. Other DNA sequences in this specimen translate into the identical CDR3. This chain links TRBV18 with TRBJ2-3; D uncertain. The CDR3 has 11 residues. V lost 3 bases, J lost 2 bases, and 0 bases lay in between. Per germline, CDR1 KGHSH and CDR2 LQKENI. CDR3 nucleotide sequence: TGTGCCAGCTCACCCACAGATACGCAGTATTTT. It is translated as CASSPTDTQYF.

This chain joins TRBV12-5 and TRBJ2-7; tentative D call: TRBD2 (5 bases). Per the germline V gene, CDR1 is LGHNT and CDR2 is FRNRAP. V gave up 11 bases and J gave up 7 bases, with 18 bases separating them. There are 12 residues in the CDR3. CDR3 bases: TGTGCTGGGAGTCTACAGCGTTGGGAGCAGTACTTC. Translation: CAGSLQRWEQYF.

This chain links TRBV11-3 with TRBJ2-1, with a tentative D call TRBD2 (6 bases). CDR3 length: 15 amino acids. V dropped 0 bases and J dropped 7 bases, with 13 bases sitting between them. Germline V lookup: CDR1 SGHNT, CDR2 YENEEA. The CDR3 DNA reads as TGTGCCAGCAGCTTAGATTCACTAGCTGGTAATGAGCAGTTCTTC. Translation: CASSLDSLAGNEQFF.

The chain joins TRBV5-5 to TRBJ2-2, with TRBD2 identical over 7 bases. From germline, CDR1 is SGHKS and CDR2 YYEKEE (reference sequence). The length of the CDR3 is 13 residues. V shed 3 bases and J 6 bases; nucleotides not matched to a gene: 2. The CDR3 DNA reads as TGTGCCAGCAGCTATCGGGGGGCCGGGGAGCTGTTTTTT. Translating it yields CASSYRGAGELFF.

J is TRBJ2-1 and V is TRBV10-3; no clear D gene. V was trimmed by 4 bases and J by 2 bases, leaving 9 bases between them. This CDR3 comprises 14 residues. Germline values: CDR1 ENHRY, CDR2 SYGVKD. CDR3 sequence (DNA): TGTGCCATCAGTGGCGACGGAGCCTACAATGAGCAGTTCTTC. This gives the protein CAISGDGAYNEQFF.

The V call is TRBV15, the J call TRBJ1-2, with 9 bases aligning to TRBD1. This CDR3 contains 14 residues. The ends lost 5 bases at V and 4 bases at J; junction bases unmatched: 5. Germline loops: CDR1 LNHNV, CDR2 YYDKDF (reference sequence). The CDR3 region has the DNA TGTGCCACCAGCTTCTTGACAGGGGGCTATGGCTACACCTTC. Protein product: CATSFLTGGYGYTF.